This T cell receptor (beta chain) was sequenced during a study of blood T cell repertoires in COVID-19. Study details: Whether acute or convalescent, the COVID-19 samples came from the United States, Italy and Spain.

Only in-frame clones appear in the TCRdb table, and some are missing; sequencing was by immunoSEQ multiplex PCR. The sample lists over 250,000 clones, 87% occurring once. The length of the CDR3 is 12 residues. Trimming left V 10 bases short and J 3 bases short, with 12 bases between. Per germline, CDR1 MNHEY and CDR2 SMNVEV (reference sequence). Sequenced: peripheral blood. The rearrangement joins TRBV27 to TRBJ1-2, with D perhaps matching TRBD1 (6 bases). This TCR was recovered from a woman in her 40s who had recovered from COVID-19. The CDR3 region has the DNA TGTGCCACAAGGGGGGGACACTATGGCTACACCTTC. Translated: CATRGGHYGYTF.